Listed below are T cell receptor beta chains from one sample, sequenced in a study of T cell repertoires in cytomegalovirus infection. MiXCR, run by TCRdb on the reads, gives a single entry per CDR3 protein. Among under 200,000 distinct CDR3 sequences listed, roughly 9% were seen once. Sequenced material: PBMCs. The source is a human donor in good health (CMV status not recorded). Some clones in this sample may be carry-over from other donors' samples. Both conserved end residues are part of each CDR3. Fields, in order: J gene, clone size, D gene, V gene, CDR3 DNA, CDR3 protein. A D gene is named only where the DNA matches it firmly. The size field is filled for only some rows; it gives once, few, many or a size class.

TRBJ2-7,.,.,TRBV6-2/TRBV6-3,TGTGCCAGCAAAGGAGGGGCCACATCATACTCCTACGAGCAGTACTTC,CASKGGATSYSYEQYF
TRBJ2-2,.,TRBD1,TRBV28,TGTGCCAGCAGTTCCGGACAGGTCGCGAACACCGGGGAGCTGTTTTTT,CASSSGQVANTGELFF
TRBJ2-7,.,.,TRBV3-1,TGTGCCAGCAGCGAGACGACCCCCTTCGGCGAGCAGTACTTC,CASSETTPFGEQYF
TRBJ1-2,.,TRBD1,TRBV29-1,TGCAGCGTTGTTGGGGACAGGGGGAATAACTATGGCTACACCTTC,CSVVGDRGNNYGYTF
TRBJ1-1,many,.,TRBV25-1,TGTGCCAGCAGTGACACAGGGCTGGCTGAAGCTTTCTTT,CASSDTGLAEAFF
TRBJ2-7,many,.,TRBV5-4,TGTGCCAGCAGTGTAGGGGGGTACTCCTACGAGCAGTACTTC,CASSVGGYSYEQYF
TRBJ2-6,many,.,TRBV7-8,TGTGCCAGCAGCTTAGCGGTACACCCCTCTGGGGCCAACGTCCTGACTTTC,CASSLAVHPSGANVLTF
TRBJ1-1,many,.,TRBV7-2,TGTGCCAGCAGCCCACTGGGGGGGAACACTGAAGCTTTCTTT,CASSPLGGNTEAFF
TRBJ1-1,few,.,TRBV19,TGTGCCAGTAGTAGCCCAGGTCACTTAAACACTGAAGCTTTCTTT,CASSSPGHLNTEAFF
TRBJ1-2,many,.,TRBV7-2,TGTGCCAGCAGCACACCTACAGGGAGCTACACCTTC,CASSTPTGSYTF
TRBJ2-1,many,.,TRBV12-3/TRBV12-4,TGTGCCAGCACGATCGGGGAGCATCAGTTCTTC,CASTIGEHQFF
TRBJ1-4,.,.,TRBV29-1,TGCAGCGTTGTATCCGGGCCCACTAATGAAAAACTGTTTTTT,CSVVSGPTNEKLFF
TRBJ2-1,.,.,TRBV14,TGTGCCAGCAGCCAGCGGGGACCCTACAATGAGCAGTTCTTC,CASSQRGPYNEQFF
TRBJ2-6,many,TRBD1,TRBV2,TGTGCCAGCAGTCCCGGACAGGGGGCTGGGGCCAACGTCCTGACTTTC,CASSPGQGAGANVLTF
TRBJ2-1,many,TRBD1,TRBV20-1,TGCAGTGCTAGAGATCCCGAACCAGGGGGCAAAAACTACAATGAGCAGTTCTTC,CSARDPEPGGKNYNEQFF
TRBJ2-4,many,.,TRBV5-6,TGTGCCAGCAGCTTGAAGTTCCTAAACATTCAGTACTTC,CASSLKFLNIQYF
TRBJ2-1,many,TRBD2,TRBV7-8,TGTGCCAGCAGCTTAAGCGGGAGCCCCGGGGATGAGCAGTTCTTC,CASSLSGSPGDEQFF
TRBJ2-3,many,TRBD2,TRBV5-4,TGTGCCAGCAGCCCCCCGGAGCTAGCGGGGAGCACAGATACGCAGTATTTT,CASSPPELAGSTDTQYF
TRBJ2-1,many,.,TRBV7-6,TGTGCCAGCAGCTTACCCCCGGGAGATAGCTACAATGAGCAGTTCTTC,CASSLPPGDSYNEQFF
TRBJ2-3,.,TRBD2,TRBV29-1,TGCAGCGTTGAAACCCTAGCGGGGGGAATGGCAGATACGCAGTATTTT,CSVETLAGGMADTQYF
TRBJ2-3,few,TRBD2,TRBV11-2,TGTGCCAGCAGCTTAATCAGGAGACTAGCGGGGGCACGGGGGGACACAGATACGCAGTATTTT,CASSLIRRLAGARGDTDTQYF
TRBJ1-3,many,TRBD1,TRBV7-2,TGTGCCAGCAGCGGGGCGACAGGGTCTGGAAACACCATATATTTT,CASSGATGSGNTIYF
TRBJ2-7,many,.,TRBV7-9,TGTGCCAGCAGCTCCGTGGAGCAGTACTTC,CASSSVEQYF
TRBJ1-5,.,TRBD1,TRBV5-6,TGTGCCAGCAGCTTGCTACAGGGGGAGGTGAAGCCCCAGCATTTT,CASSLLQGEVKPQHF
TRBJ2-7,few,TRBD1,TRBV6-2/TRBV6-3,TGTGCCAGCAGTTACGGACAGGGGGTCTACTACGAGCAGTACTTC,CASSYGQGVYYEQYF
TRBJ2-3,many,TRBD2,TRBV12-3/TRBV12-4,TGTGCCAGCAGTCGACTAACCTCCCTAGCGGTCCCAGATACGCAGTATTTT,CASSRLTSLAVPDTQYF
TRBJ2-1,many,TRBD2,TRBV6-6,TGTGCCAGCAGTTTGAGCGGGGGGAGAGATGAGCAGTTCTTC,CASSLSGGRDEQFF
TRBJ2-5,few,.,TRBV20-1,TGCAGTGCTAGAGATCTCGGGACTCGAAGCCAAGAGACCCAGTACTTC,CSARDLGTRSQETQYF
TRBJ1-6,many,.,TRBV7-2,TGTGCCAGCAGCTTAGGGGCAGATAATTCACCCCTCCACTTT,CASSLGADNSPLHF
TRBJ2-2,.,TRBD2,TRBV5-1,TGCGCCAGCAGTAGGGGACTAGCAGACGGGGAGCTGTTTTTT,CASSRGLADGELFF
TRBJ1-6,many,TRBD1,TRBV6-2/TRBV6-3,TGTGCCAGCAGGTCCCAGGACAGGGGAGATTCACCCCTCCACTTT,CASRSQDRGDSPLHF
TRBJ1-2,many,TRBD1,TRBV6-5,TGTGCCAGCAGTTACGAGGGGACAGGGGGGTATGGCTACACCTTC,CASSYEGTGGYGYTF
TRBJ2-7,many,.,TRBV5-6,TGTGCCAGCGAGGGGGACTACGAGCAGTACTTC,CASEGDYEQYF
TRBJ2-7,.,TRBD2,TRBV20-1,TGCAGTGCTAAAGGGGGACTAGCGGGAGGTACCTACGAGCAGTACTTC,CSAKGGLAGGTYEQYF
TRBJ2-7,.,TRBD2,TRBV29-1,TGCAGCGTTGCGGGGACTAGAGCCTACGAGCAGTACTTC,CSVAGTRAYEQYF
TRBJ2-1,.,TRBD2,TRBV20-1,TGCAGTGCCCTACTAGCGGGAGGGAGGGGACCCTACAATGAGCAGTTCTTC,CSALLAGGRGPYNEQFF
TRBJ1-2,.,.,TRBV4-3,TGCGCCAGCAGCGTACAGGTCGGGGAACACTATGGCTACACCTTC,CASSVQVGEHYGYTF
TRBJ2-6,few,TRBD1,TRBV6-2/TRBV6-3,TGTGCCAGCAGTCCCTTAGGACAGGTCGGGGCCAACGTCCTGACTTTC,CASSPLGQVGANVLTF
TRBJ1-2,few,.,TRBV6-8,TGTGCCAGCATCGACGAAAATCTCGGCTACACCTTC,CASIDENLGYTF
TRBJ2-2,.,.,TRBV7-2,TGTGCCAGCAGCCCACGGGAACGCTTGGACACCGGGGAGCTGTTTTTT,CASSPRERLDTGELFF
TRBJ2-7,many,TRBD2,TRBV7-9,TGTGCCAGCAGCCACTATAGCGGGAGGTTCTACGAGCAGTACTTC,CASSHYSGRFYEQYF
TRBJ2-1,.,TRBD2,TRBV9,TGTGCCAGCGGGGTAGCGGGAGGGACCTACAATGAGCAGTTCTTC,CASGVAGGTYNEQFF